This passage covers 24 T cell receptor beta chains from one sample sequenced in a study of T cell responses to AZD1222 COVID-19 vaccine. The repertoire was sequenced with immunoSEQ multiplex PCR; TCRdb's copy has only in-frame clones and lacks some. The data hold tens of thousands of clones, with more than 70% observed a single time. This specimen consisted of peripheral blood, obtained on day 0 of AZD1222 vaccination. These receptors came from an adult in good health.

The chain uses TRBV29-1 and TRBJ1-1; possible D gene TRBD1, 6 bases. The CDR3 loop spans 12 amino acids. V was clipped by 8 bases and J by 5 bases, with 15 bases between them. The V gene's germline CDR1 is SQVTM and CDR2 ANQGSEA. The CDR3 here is CSISQGATEAFF. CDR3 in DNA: TGCAGCATTTCACAGGGTGCAACTGAAGCTTTCTTT.

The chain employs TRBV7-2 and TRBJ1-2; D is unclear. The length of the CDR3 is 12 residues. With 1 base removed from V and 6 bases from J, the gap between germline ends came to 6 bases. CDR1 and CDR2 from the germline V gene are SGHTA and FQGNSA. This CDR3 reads CASSLDGNGYTF. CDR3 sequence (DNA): TGTGCCAGCAGCTTAGATGGGAATGGCTACACCTTC. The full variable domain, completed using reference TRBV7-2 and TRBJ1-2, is GAGVSQSPSNKVTEKGKDVELRCDPISGHTALYWYRQSLGQGLEFLIYFQGNSAPDKSGLPSDRFSAERTGGSVSTLTIQRTQQEDSAVYLCASSLDGNGYTFGSGTRLTVV.

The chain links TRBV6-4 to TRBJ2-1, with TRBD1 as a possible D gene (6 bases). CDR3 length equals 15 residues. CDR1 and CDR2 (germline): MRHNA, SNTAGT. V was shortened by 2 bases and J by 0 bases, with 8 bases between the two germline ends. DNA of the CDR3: TGTGCCAGCAGTGACACGGACAGCTCCTACAATGAGCAGTTCTTC. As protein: CASSDTDSSYNEQFF.

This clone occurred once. The DNA of the CDR3 is TGCAGCGTTGGGAAGTCAGCCAACACCGGGGAGCTGTTTTTT. Protein product: CSVGKSANTGELFF. This rearrangement joins TRBV29-1 to TRBJ2-2; no clear D. CDR3 length equals 14 residues. Germline V gene lookup returns CDR1 SQVTM and CDR2 ANQGSEA. Trimming cost V 4 bases and J 2 bases, with 11 bases left between them.

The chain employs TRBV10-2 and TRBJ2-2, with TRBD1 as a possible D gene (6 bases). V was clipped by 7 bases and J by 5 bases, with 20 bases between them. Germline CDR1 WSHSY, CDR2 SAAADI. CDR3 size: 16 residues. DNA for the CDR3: TGCGCCAGCACCGAGTTGGGGGCAGGGCGGACCGGGGAGCTGTTTTTT. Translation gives CASTELGAGRTGELFF.

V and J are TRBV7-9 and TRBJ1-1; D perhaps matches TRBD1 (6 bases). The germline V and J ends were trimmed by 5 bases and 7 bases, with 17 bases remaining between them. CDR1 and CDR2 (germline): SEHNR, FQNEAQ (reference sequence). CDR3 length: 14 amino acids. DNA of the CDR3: TGTGCCAGCAGCCTAATTGGGGGGCAGGGTGAAGCTTTCTTT. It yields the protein CASSLIGGQGEAFF.

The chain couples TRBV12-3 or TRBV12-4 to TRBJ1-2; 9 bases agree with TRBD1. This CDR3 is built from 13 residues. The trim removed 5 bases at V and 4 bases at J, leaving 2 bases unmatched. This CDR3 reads CASSETGGYGYTF. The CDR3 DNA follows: TGTGCCAGCAGTGAGACAGGGGGCTATGGCTACACCTTC.

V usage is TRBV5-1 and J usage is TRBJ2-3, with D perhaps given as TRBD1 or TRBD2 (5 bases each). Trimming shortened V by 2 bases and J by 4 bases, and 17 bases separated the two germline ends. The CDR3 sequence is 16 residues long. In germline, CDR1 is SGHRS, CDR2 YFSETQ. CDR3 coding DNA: TGCGCCAGCAGCTTTAACCGGGACCGGCTTTCAGATACGCAGTATTTT. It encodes CASSFNRDRLSDTQYF.

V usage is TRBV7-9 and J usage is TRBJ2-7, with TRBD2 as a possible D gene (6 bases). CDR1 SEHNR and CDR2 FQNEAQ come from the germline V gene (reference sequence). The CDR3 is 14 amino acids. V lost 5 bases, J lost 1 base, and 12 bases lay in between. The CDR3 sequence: CASSPRRESYEQYF. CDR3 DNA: TGTGCCAGCAGCCCCCGGAGGGAGTCCTACGAGCAGTACTTC.

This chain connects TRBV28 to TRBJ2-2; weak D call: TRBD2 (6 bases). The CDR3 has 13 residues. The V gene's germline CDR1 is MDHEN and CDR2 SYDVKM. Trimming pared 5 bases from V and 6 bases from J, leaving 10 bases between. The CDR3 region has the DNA TGTGCCAGCAGTCTTAGCGGTTCCGGGGAGCTGTTTTTT. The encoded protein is CASSLSGSGELFF.

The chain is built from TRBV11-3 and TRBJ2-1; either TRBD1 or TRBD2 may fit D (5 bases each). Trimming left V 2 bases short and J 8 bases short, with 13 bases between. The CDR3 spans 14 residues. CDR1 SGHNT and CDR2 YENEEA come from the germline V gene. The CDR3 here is CASSLSGGADEQFF. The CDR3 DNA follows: TGTGCCAGCAGCTTATCTGGGGGTGCCGATGAGCAGTTCTTC.

CDR3 sequence (DNA): TGTGCCAGCAGGGGGGGCCAGGGGGCGCTGAGGGAGCAGTACTTC. This codes for CASRGGQGALREQYF. The J gene is TRBJ2-7, the V gene TRBV2, with TRBD1 matching over 8 bases. The CDR3 contains 15 residues. Germline trimming cut 6 bases from V and 7 bases from J; bases unmatched to any gene: 14. Germline V gene data show CDR1 as SNHLY and CDR2 as FYNNEI.

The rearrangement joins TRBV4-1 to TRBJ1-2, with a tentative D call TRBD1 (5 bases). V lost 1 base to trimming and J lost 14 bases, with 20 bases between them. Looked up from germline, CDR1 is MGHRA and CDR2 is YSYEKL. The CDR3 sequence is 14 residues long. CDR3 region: CASSQGSREGRPTF. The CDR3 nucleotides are TGCGCCAGCAGCCAAGGCTCCAGGGAAGGCAGGCCAACCTTC.

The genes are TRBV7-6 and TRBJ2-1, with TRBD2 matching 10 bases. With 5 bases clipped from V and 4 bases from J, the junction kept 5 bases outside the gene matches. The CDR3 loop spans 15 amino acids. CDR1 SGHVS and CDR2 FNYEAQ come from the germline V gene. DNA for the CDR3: TGTGCCAGCAGCAGTAGCGGGAGGCCTTACAATGAGCAGTTCTTC. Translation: CASSSSGRPYNEQFF.

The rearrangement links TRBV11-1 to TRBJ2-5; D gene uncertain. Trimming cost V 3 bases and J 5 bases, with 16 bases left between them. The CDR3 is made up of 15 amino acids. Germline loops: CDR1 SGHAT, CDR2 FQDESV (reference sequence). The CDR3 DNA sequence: TGTGCCAGCAGCTTCGGCGGCACGGCGAGGGAGACCCAGTACTTC. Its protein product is CASSFGGTARETQYF. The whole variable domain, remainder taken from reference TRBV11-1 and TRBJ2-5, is EAEVAQSPRYKITEKSQAVAFWCDPISGHATLYWYRQILGQGPELLVQFQDESVVDDSQLPKDRFSAERLKGVDSTLKIQPAELGDSAMYLCASSFGGTARETQYFGPGTRLLVL.

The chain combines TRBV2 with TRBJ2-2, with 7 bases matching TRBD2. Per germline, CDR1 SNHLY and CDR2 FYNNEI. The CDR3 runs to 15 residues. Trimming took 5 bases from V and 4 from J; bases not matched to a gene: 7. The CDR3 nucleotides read TGTGCCAGCAGTTTGCGGGAGATTAGCACCGGGGAGCTGTTTTTT. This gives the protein CASSLREISTGELFF.

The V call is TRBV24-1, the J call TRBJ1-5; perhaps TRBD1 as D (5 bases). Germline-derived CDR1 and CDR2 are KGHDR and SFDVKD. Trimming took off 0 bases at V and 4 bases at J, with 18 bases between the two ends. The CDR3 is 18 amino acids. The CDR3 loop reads CATSDLGRVGSSNQPQHF. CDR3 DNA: TGTGCCACCAGTGATTTGGGCAGGGTAGGGTCCTCGAATCAGCCCCAGCATTTT.

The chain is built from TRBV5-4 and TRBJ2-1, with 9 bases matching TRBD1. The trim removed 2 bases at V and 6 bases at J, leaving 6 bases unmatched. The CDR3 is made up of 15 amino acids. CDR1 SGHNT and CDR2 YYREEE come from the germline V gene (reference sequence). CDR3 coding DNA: TGTGCCAGCAGCTTACGGGACAGGGTAGGCAATGAGCAGTTCTTC. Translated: CASSLRDRVGNEQFF.

In DNA, the CDR3 is TGTGCCAGCAGCGGCGGGGGGGTGAGCCAAGAGACCCAGTACTTC. Translation gives CASSGGGVSQETQYF. The chain links TRBV2 to TRBJ2-5, with 9 bases matching TRBD2. The length of the CDR3 is 15 residues. Per germline, CDR1 SNHLY and CDR2 FYNNEI. V lost 6 bases, J lost 1 base, and 6 bases stayed unmatched.

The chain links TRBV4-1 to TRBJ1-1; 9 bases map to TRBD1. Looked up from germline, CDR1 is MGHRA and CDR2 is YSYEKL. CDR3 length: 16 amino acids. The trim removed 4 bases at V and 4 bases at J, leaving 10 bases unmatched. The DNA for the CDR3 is TGCGCCAGCAGCCCCCCGGACAGGGGTGGTCGCACTGAAGCTTTCTTT. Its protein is CASSPPDRGGRTEAFF.

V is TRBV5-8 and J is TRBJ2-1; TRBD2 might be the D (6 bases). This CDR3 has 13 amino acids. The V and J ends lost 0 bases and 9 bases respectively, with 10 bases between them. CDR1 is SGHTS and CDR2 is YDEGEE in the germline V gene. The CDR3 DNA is TGTGCCAGCAGCTTGGCGCTGGGGGGTGAGCAGTTCTTC. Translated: CASSLALGGEQFF.

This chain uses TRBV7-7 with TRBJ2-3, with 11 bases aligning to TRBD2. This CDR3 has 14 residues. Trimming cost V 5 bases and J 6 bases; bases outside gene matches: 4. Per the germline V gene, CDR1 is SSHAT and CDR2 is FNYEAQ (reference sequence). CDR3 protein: CASSTGTSGDTQYF. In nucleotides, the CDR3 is TGTGCCAGCAGCACCGGGACTAGCGGTGATACGCAGTATTTT.

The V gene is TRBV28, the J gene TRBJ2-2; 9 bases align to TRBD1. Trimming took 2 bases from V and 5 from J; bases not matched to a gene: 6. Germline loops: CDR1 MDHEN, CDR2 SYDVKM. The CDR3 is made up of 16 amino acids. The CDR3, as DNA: TGTGCCAGCAGTTTAGGCGGGACAGGGAGAACCGGGGAGCTGTTTTTT. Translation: CASSLGGTGRTGELFF.

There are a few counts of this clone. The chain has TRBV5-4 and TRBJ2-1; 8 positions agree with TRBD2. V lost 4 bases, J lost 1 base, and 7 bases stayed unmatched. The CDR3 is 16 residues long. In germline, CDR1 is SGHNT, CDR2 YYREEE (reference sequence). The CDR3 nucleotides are TGTGCCAGCAGCCCGGGGGGGTCCTCATCCTACAATGAGCAGTTCTTC. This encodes CASSPGGSSSYNEQFF.